Below, one TCR beta chain is given with its context. The target antigen is unknown. TCRdb's copy holds only in-frame clones and misses some; the assay was immunoSEQ multiplex PCR. The repertoire consists of 20,000 to 25,000 clones, with more than 65% occurring once and the leading ten covering over 30%. The source of the sample is a study of OX40 agonist ivuxolimab in advanced cancers. Study in general: Ivuxolimab was administered intravenously to patients at 0.01 to 10 mg/kg every 2 weeks.

Regarding the study as a whole: In CD8+ T cells, expanded clones were on average more numerous than in CD4+. At 0.1-3.0 mg/kg, partial responders had clonal expansion among the lowest observed.

Germline assignment: CDR1 GTSNPN and CDR2 SVGIG (reference sequence). This CDR3 has 15 residues. V lost 4 bases and J lost 2, with 15 bases in between. The chain recombines TRBV30 with TRBJ1-3; D gene unclear. This TCR was sampled from an adult with an advanced solid tumor such as melanoma, head and neck, liver or kidney cancer. Source: CD4+ or CD8+ T cells sorted from blood, taken in a trial of the OX40 agonist ivuxolimab. The CDR3 nucleotides read TGTGCCTGGAACCCTCGTTACAGCACTGGAAACACCATATATTTT. Translation: CAWNPRYSTGNTIYF.